The 23 T cell receptor beta chains presented below share a single source sample, sequenced in a study of post-analysis software for immune sequencing data. Study results and limitations: With TRBV5-6, TRBV5-1 and TRBV20-1 included, about five TRBV segments were more frequent in patients than in controls.

No antigen has been identified for these receptors. Prepared libraries of TCR beta cDNA carried unique molecular identifiers. TCRdb recomputed calls from the PCR reads with MiXCR, one row per CDR3 protein. The sample yields about 430,000 distinct CDR3 sequences, roughly 38% seen once. The sample comprised blood. These receptors all stem from a girl aged 2-10 years with multiple sclerosis.

The gene calls are TRBV28 and TRBJ2-7, with D perhaps given as TRBD1 or TRBD2 (7 bases each). The germline V and J ends were trimmed by 6 bases and 2 bases, with 14 bases remaining between them. This CDR3 comprises 14 residues. Germline V CDR1 and CDR2: MDHEN, SYDVKM. The CDR3 protein is CASSQAGGAYEQYF. For the CDR3, the DNA is TGTGCCAGCAGCCAAGCAGGGGGGGCCTACGAGCAGTACTTC.

This clonotype was seen more than once but under ten times. The genes are TRBV4-1 and TRBJ2-1; D unclear. Trimming removed 0 bases at V and 4 bases at J, with 13 bases between. The CDR3 is 16 residues long. Germline-derived CDR1 and CDR2 are MGHRA and YSYEKL. DNA of the CDR3: TGCGCCAGCAGCCAAGAGTTTGTGGGCGGTTACAATGAGCAGTTCTTC. This translates into CASSQEFVGGYNEQFF.

The chain joins TRBV4-1 to TRBJ2-3; D perhaps matches TRBD1 (8 bases). V was shortened by 1 base and J by 4 bases, with 12 bases between the two germline ends. Germline CDR1 reads MGHRA; CDR2 reads YSYEKL. CDR3 length: 15 amino acids. This CDR3 is CASSQVTGGADTQYF. In DNA form, the CDR3 reads TGCGCCAGCAGCCAAGTAACAGGGGGGGCAGATACGCAGTATTTT.

With respect to this clonotype: Just one base apart from a much larger clone, this may be a read error. V is TRBV6-5 and J is TRBJ2-5, with D perhaps being TRBD1 or TRBD2 (6 bases each). Trimming removed 5 bases from V and 5 bases from J, with 9 bases in between. This CDR3 spans 12 amino acids. Germline V lookup: CDR1 MNHEY, CDR2 SVGAGI. The CDR3: CASSGGRETQYF. The DNA of the CDR3 is TGTGCCAGCAGTGGGGGGCGGGAGACCCAGTACTTC.

CDR3 coding DNA: TGTGCCAGCAGCTTAGACGGGGGCCCCAGCACAGATACGCAGTATTTT. This encodes CASSLDGGPSTDTQYF. The chain uses TRBV7-9 and TRBJ2-3; either TRBD1 or TRBD2 may supply D (6 bases each). Germline values: CDR1 SEHNR, CDR2 FQNEAQ (reference sequence). Trimming removed 1 base at V and 0 bases at J, with 11 bases between. The CDR3 consists of 16 residues.

This clonotype turned up a few times. The V and J genes are TRBV12-3 or TRBV12-4 and TRBJ2-5; tentatively, D is TRBD2 (6 bases). Trimming left V 3 bases short and J 7 bases short, with 12 bases between. The length of the CDR3 is 13 residues. CDR3 in DNA: TGTGCCAGCAGTTTTGCGGGACTTGTGACCCAGTACTTC. It yields the protein CASSFAGLVTQYF.

In its sample, this clonotype was seen a few times. V is TRBV24-1 and J is TRBJ2-1; D is undetermined. Trimming removed 1 base at V and 0 bases at J, with 6 bases between. The germline V gene has CDR1 KGHDR and CDR2 SFDVKD. CDR3 length: 15 amino acids. The CDR3 reads CATSDFGFSYNEQFF. DNA for the CDR3: TGTGCCACCAGTGATTTTGGATTCTCCTACAATGAGCAGTTCTTC.

This clonotype was seen only a few times. V and J are TRBV12-3 or TRBV12-4 and TRBJ2-4, with TRBD2 identical over 7 bases. The J call may not be correct, given that the DNA end is closer to TRBJ2-5. The CDR3 spans 15 residues. The CDR3, as DNA: TGTGCCAGCAATAGTGGGGAGGGTGTAAAAGAGACCCAGTACTTC. This sequence encodes CASNSGEGVKETQYF.

V usage is TRBV7-9 and J usage is TRBJ2-7; 10 nucleotides align to TRBD2. Germline CDR1 SEHNR, CDR2 FQNEAQ (reference sequence). There are 20 residues in the CDR3. Germline trimming cut 1 base from V and 5 bases from J; bases unmatched to any gene: 20. This chain's CDR3 is CASSLGAYGQRGGPLNEQYF. CDR3 coding DNA: TGTGCCAGCAGCTTAGGAGCGTATGGGCAGCGGGGGGGCCCGTTGAACGAGCAGTACTTC.

This clonotype has only a few counts. The chain carries TRBV12-5 and TRBJ2-7; no definite D call. The CDR3 totals 16 residues. Looked up from germline, CDR1 is LGHNT and CDR2 is FRNRAP. The V and J ends lost 0 bases and 3 bases respectively, with 15 bases between them. This CDR3 is CASGLVGFETHYEQYF. DNA of the CDR3: TGTGCTAGTGGTTTGGTTGGCTTCGAGACACACTACGAGCAGTACTTC.

The chain employs TRBV20-1 and TRBJ1-2; 7 bases map to TRBD1. J lost 5 bases, V lost 0 bases, and 3 bases had no gene match. The CDR3 is 13 amino acids. Per germline, CDR1 DFQATT and CDR2 SNEGSKA (reference sequence). CDR3 amino acids: CSARDNRGYGYTF. CDR3 nucleotides: TGCAGTGCTAGAGATAACAGGGGATATGGCTACACCTTC.

The J gene is TRBJ2-3, the V gene TRBV10-3, with 8 bases fitting TRBD2. The germline V gene encodes CDR1 ENHRY and CDR2 SYGVKD. With V trimmed by 10 bases and J by 7 bases, 13 bases remained unmatched. The CDR3 is made up of 14 amino acids. CDR3 protein: CATAFAGGMNTQYF. The CDR3 DNA follows: TGTGCCACCGCCTTTGCGGGGGGCATGAATACGCAGTATTTT.

This clonotype was seen a single time. The chain links TRBV29-1 to TRBJ1-2, with D maybe TRBD1 (5 bases). V dropped 5 bases and J dropped 1 base, with 14 bases sitting between them. CDR3 length: 14 residues. From germline, CDR1 is SQVTM and CDR2 ANQGSEA. The CDR3 reads CSVHPGADNYGYTF. In DNA, the CDR3 is TGCAGCGTTCACCCCGGGGCAGATAACTATGGCTACACCTTC.

This clonotype appeared a few times. The rearrangement joins TRBV20-1 to TRBJ2-7; 7 positions match TRBD2. V lost 0 bases to trimming and J lost 2 bases; unmatched junction nucleotides: 10. The CDR3 length is 16 residues. Germline values: CDR1 DFQATT, CDR2 SNEGSKA (reference sequence). CDR3 loop: CSARDQLAPLTYEQYF. DNA for the CDR3: TGCAGTGCTAGAGATCAACTAGCGCCTTTGACCTACGAGCAGTACTTC.

The chain couples TRBV28 to TRBJ2-3, with 9 nucleotides matching TRBD2. The V gene end was trimmed by 7 bases and the J gene end by 4 bases; junction bases not matched to a gene: 6. The CDR3 extends over 14 amino acids. The germline CDR1 and CDR2 sequences are MDHEN and SYDVKM. The CDR3 reads CASIGRGGPDTQYF. The CDR3 coding sequence is TGTGCCAGCATCGGGCGGGGGGGGCCAGATACGCAGTATTTT.

For this clonotype: A junction end diverges from the germline sequence, so it may reflect a read error. The V and J genes are TRBV20-1 and TRBJ2-5; maybe TRBD2 (5 bases). CDR3 length: 11 residues. Germline V gene sequence: CDR1 DFQATT, CDR2 SNEGSKA (reference sequence). CDR3 amino acids: CSTRVRETQYF. The CDR3 DNA sequence: TGCAGTACTAGAGTTCGAGAGACCCAGTACTTC.

The rearrangement joins TRBV28 to TRBJ1-2; D is possibly TRBD1 (5 bases). Trimming pared 6 bases from V and 8 bases from J, leaving 16 bases between. This CDR3 spans 13 amino acids. Germline-derived CDR1 and CDR2 are MDHEN and SYDVKM. CDR3 region: CASRPDIVWGYTF. In DNA form, the CDR3 reads TGTGCCAGCAGGCCGGACATAGTATGGGGCTACACCTTC.

The genes are TRBV9 and TRBJ2-5; TRBD1 aligns across 7 bases. V shed 0 bases and J 11 bases; nucleotides not matched to a gene: 7. The length of the CDR3 is 13 residues. Looked up from germline, CDR1 is SGDLS and CDR2 is YYNGEE. CDR3 DNA: TGTGCCAGCAGCGTAGGGACAGGCTGGGAGCAGTACTTC. Its protein product is CASSVGTGWEQYF. Variable domain in full (rest from reference TRBV9 and TRBJ2-5): DSGVTQTPKHLITATGQRVTLRCSPRSGDLSVYWYQQSLDQGLQFLIQYYNGEERAKGNILERFSAQQFPDLHSELNLSSLELGDSALYFCASSVGTGWEQYFGPGTRLLVL.

This clonotype came up a few times. The V gene is TRBV20-1, the J gene TRBJ2-3, with a tentative D call TRBD1 (6 bases). The CDR3 extends over 12 amino acids. The V and J ends lost 6 bases and 5 bases respectively, with 12 bases between them. CDR1 is DFQATT and CDR2 is SNEGSKA in the germline V gene (reference sequence). The CDR3 nucleotides read TGCAGTGCCCCTAAGGGGGTAGATACGCAGTATTTT. This translates into CSAPKGVDTQYF.

Only a few counts were recorded for this clonotype. This rearrangement joins TRBV7-3 to TRBJ1-5; D is unresolved. V lost 3 bases, J lost 5 bases, and 8 bases lay in between. Germline CDR1 reads SGHTA; CDR2 reads FQGTGA. The CDR3 runs 13 residues. For the CDR3, the DNA is TGTGCCAGCAGCTTTGCTCCTGATCAGCCCCAGCATTTT. It yields the protein CASSFAPDQPQHF. The complete variable domain, with remaining parts taken from reference TRBV7-3 and TRBJ1-5, reads GAGVSQTPSNKVTEKGKYVELRCDPISGHTALYWYRQSLGQGPEFLIYFQGTGAADDSGLPNDRFFAVRPEGSVSTLKIQRTERGDSAVYLCASSFAPDQPQHFGDGTRLSIL.

This clonotype has only a few counts. The V gene is TRBV6-2 or TRBV6-3, the J gene TRBJ2-7; D may correspond to TRBD1 or TRBD2 (5 bases each). The CDR3 is made up of 15 amino acids. From germline, CDR1 is MNHEY and CDR2 SVGEGT. V dropped 9 bases and J dropped 7 bases, with 25 bases sitting between them. CDR3 DNA sequence: TGTGCCAGTATACAAGGAAGGTTTCTTGGGGGTGAGCAGTACTTC. Protein: CASIQGRFLGGEQYF.

This clonotype has just a few counts. Possible read error: a much larger clone is one base away. The chain combines TRBV27 with TRBJ1-5; no definite D call. CDR3 length: 17 amino acids. CDR1 MNHEY and CDR2 SMNVEV come from the germline V gene (reference sequence). CDR3 in DNA: TGTGCCGGCAGTCCGAACTGGGCCCCGGAGGGATATCAGCCCCAGCATTTT. It encodes CAGSPNWAPEGYQPQHF.

This chain uses TRBV28 with TRBJ1-2; D not certain. Germline V lookup: CDR1 MDHEN, CDR2 SYDVKM. This CDR3 comprises 16 residues. Between the trimmed V and J ends, which lost 8 bases and 1 base, there was a span of 20 bases. CDR3 DNA sequence: TGTGCCAGCGGGTTATTGACCGTACCGCATAACTATGGCTACACCTTC. Translating gives CASGLLTVPHNYGYTF.